A single sample is the source of the 21 T cell receptor beta chains below, sequenced in a study of blood T cell repertoires in COVID-19. Measured with immunoSEQ multiplex PCR; TCRdb has only the in-frame clones, and not every one. The repertoire holds a few hundred thousand clones, with less than 90% as singletons. Sequencing input: peripheral blood. The receptors stem from a woman aged 60-75 years with COVID-19, enrolled during active disease.

CDR3 region: CASSRIDKPMNTEAFF. In DNA form, the CDR3 reads TGCGCCAGCAGCCGAATAGACAAGCCCATGAACACTGAAGCTTTCTTT. V gene TRBV4-1 combines with J gene TRBJ1-1; no firm D call. Per the germline V gene, CDR1 is MGHRA and CDR2 is YSYEKL. This CDR3 spans 16 amino acids. Trimming shortened V by 4 bases and J by 0 bases, and 15 bases separated the two germline ends.

The V and J genes are TRBV6-5 and TRBJ1-5; perhaps TRBD1 as D (5 bases). The CDR3 is 13 residues long. Trimming removed 5 bases at V and 8 bases at J, with 13 bases between. The germline gives CDR1 MNHEY, CDR2 SVGAGI. CDR3 DNA: TGTGCCAGCAGTCGACAGCCGCAGAAGCCCCAGCATTTT. Translation: CASSRQPQKPQHF.

The chain uses TRBV6-5 and TRBJ1-1, with TRBD1 matching over 9 bases. Trimming took 1 base from V and 5 from J; bases not matched to a gene: 5. This CDR3 is built from 15 residues. The germline V gene encodes CDR1 MNHEY and CDR2 SVGAGI. CDR3 loop: CASSYWDRDWTEAFF. CDR3 coding DNA: TGTGCCAGCAGTTACTGGGACAGGGATTGGACTGAAGCTTTCTTT.

The table lists this clone with a count of one. The gene calls are TRBV30 and TRBJ2-3; TRBD1 matches at 10 bases. Germline V gives CDR1 GTSNPN, CDR2 SVGIG (reference sequence). CDR3 length: 13 residues. With V trimmed by 8 bases and J by 3 bases, 5 bases remained unmatched. The DNA for the CDR3 is TGTGCCGGCAGGACAGGGGGTACAGATACGCAGTATTTT. Its protein is CAGRTGGTDTQYF.

In its sample, this clone was seen once. V and J are TRBV2 and TRBJ1-1; perhaps TRBD1 as D (6 bases). CDR1 and CDR2 (germline): SNHLY, FYNNEI. V was pared by 3 bases and J by 3 bases, with 14 bases between. This CDR3 region has 15 residues. CDR3 in amino acids: CASSDRTGSYTEAFF. The CDR3 bases are TGTGCCAGCAGTGACCGTACAGGGTCGTACACTGAAGCTTTCTTT.

The gene calls are TRBV5-4 and TRBJ1-3; tentative D call: TRBD1 (5 bases). Trimming stripped 1 base from V and 0 bases from J, with 17 bases between. From germline, CDR1 is SGHNT and CDR2 YYREEE (reference sequence). The CDR3 contains 18 residues. CDR3 nucleotides: TGTGCCAGCAGCTTGACACCCCGACGGGGACTCTCTGGAAACACCATATATTTT. This sequence encodes CASSLTPRRGLSGNTIYF.

The chain carries TRBV25-1 and TRBJ2-5; 7 bases are a match to TRBD1. Trimming removed 4 bases from V and 2 bases from J; junction bases left unmatched: 7. The germline CDR1 and CDR2 sequences are MGHDK and SYGVNS. The CDR3 has 15 residues. CDR3 coding DNA: TGTGCCAGCAGTGGCCCCGGGACAGCTCAAGAGACCCAGTACTTC. The encoded protein is CASSGPGTAQETQYF. Complete variable domain (other parts from reference TRBV25-1 and TRBJ2-5): EADIYQTPRYLVIGTGKKITLECSQTMGHDKMYWYQQDPGMELHLIHYSYGVNSTEKGDLSSESTVSRIRTEHFPLTLESARPSHTSQYLCASSGPGTAQETQYFGPGTRLLVL.

This clone has a single count. The V and J genes are TRBV11-3 and TRBJ1-4, with a tentative D call TRBD1 (6 bases). Trimming took off 5 bases at V and 5 bases at J, with 27 bases between the two ends. Per germline, CDR1 SGHNT and CDR2 YENEEA. The CDR3 spans 19 residues. This CDR3 is CASSHRTGFRADRNEKLFF. Written as DNA, the CDR3 is TGTGCCAGCAGCCATCGTACAGGGTTTCGAGCCGATAGGAATGAAAAACTGTTTTTT.

As for this clone: This same CDR3 is encoded by further DNA sequences in the sample. This sequence joins TRBV12-3 or TRBV12-4 and TRBJ1-2; unclear D gene. Trimming took off 1 base at V and 2 bases at J, with 5 bases between the two ends. The CDR3 runs 13 residues. The CDR3 nucleotides are TGTGCCAGCAGTTTAGACAGAAACTATGGCTACACCTTC. Its translation is CASSLDRNYGYTF.

This chain connects TRBV5-1 to TRBJ2-3; TRBD2 aligns across 14 bases. Germline lookup yields CDR1 SGHRS and CDR2 YFSETQ. V dropped 3 bases and J dropped 5; count of bases not matched to a gene: 17. This CDR3 comprises 20 residues. This chain's CDR3 is CASSYPAARLAGGPGDTQYF. CDR3 nucleotides: TGCGCCAGCAGCTACCCAGCCGCTAGACTAGCGGGGGGGCCGGGAGATACGCAGTATTTT.

V gene TRBV11-3 combines with J gene TRBJ1-1; 8 positions agree with TRBD1. Germline CDR1 and CDR2: SGHNT and YENEEA. V shed 1 base, J shed 8 bases, and the junction held 6 bases outside the gene matches. CDR3 length equals 14 residues. The CDR3: CASSLGGQAREAFF. In DNA form, the CDR3 reads TGTGCCAGCAGCTTAGGGGGACAGGCAAGGGAAGCTTTCTTT.

DNA of the CDR3: TGTGCCAGCAGCACCAGGACAGCTTGCTATGAAAAACTGTTTTTT. Encoded protein: CASSTRTACYEKLFF. The chain joins TRBV7-7 to TRBJ1-4; tentative D call: TRBD1 (6 bases). Germline V gene lookup returns CDR1 SSHAT and CDR2 FNYEAQ (reference sequence). The V end lost 5 bases, the J end lost 6 bases, and 16 bases lay between the germline ends. The CDR3 has 15 amino acids. The full variable domain, completed using reference TRBV7-7 and TRBJ1-4, is GAGVSQSPRYKVTKRGQDVTLRCDPISSHATLYWYQQALGQGPEFLTYFNYEAQPDKSGLPSDRFSAERPEGSISTLTIQRTEQRDSAMYRCASSTRTACYEKLFFGSGTQLSVL.

This clone has just a few counts. This chain uses TRBV2 with TRBJ2-4, with D perhaps TRBD2 (7 bases). Germline V gene lookup returns CDR1 SNHLY and CDR2 FYNNEI. V shed 5 bases and J shed 5 bases, with 22 bases lying between them. This CDR3 is 17 amino acids long. CDR3 nucleotide sequence: TGTGCCAGCAGTCGGATGGGATTGCGGGGGCGCGAAAACATTCAGTACTTC. It codes for CASSRMGLRGRENIQYF.

The rearrangement joins TRBV10-2 to TRBJ1-1; possibly TRBD1 for D (5 bases). V was clipped by 5 bases and J by 1 base, with 17 bases between them. The CDR3 is 16 amino acids. Per the germline V gene, CDR1 is WSHSY and CDR2 is SAAADI. In DNA, the CDR3 is TGCGCCAGCAGTCGGGCTTCTGAAACAGGGAACACTGAAGCTTTCTTT. This gives the protein CASSRASETGNTEAFF.

The chain links TRBV10-1 to TRBJ2-5; D gene unclear. Trimming took 7 bases from V and 2 from J, leaving 14 bases between them. The CDR3 is 14 residues long. CDR1 is WNHNN and CDR2 is SYGVQD in the germline V gene (reference sequence). The CDR3 spells CASKRLDFQETQYF. The CDR3 bases are TGCGCCAGCAAGCGACTGGATTTTCAAGAGACCCAGTACTTC.

This rearrangement joins TRBV4-1 to TRBJ2-7; possible D gene TRBD2, 6 bases. This CDR3 comprises 15 residues. CDR1 is MGHRA and CDR2 is YSYEKL in the germline V gene. V lost 0 bases and J lost 2, with 11 bases in between. The CDR3 loop is CASSQEEGHTYEQYF. The CDR3 coding sequence is TGCGCCAGCAGCCAAGAGGAGGGGCACACCTACGAGCAGTACTTC.

V and J are TRBV24-1 and TRBJ1-5; TRBD1 might be the D (6 bases). The CDR3 contains 13 residues. The germline V and J ends were trimmed by 12 bases and 2 bases, with 13 bases remaining between them. Germline V gene lookup returns CDR1 KGHDR and CDR2 SFDVKD. In nucleotides, the CDR3 is TGTGCCGGAACAGGGTTGGGCAATCAGCCCCAGCATTTT. This sequence encodes CAGTGLGNQPQHF.

The gene calls are TRBV30 and TRBJ2-1, with D possibly being TRBD1 (5 bases). V gave up 2 bases and J gave up 3 bases, with 11 bases separating them. The germline V gene has CDR1 GTSNPN and CDR2 SVGIG (reference sequence). The CDR3 extends over 14 amino acids. In DNA, the CDR3 is TGTGCCTGGAGTCGGTCAGGGAACTACAATGAGCAGTTCTTC. Its protein is CAWSRSGNYNEQFF.

The genes are TRBV9 and TRBJ2-2; D possibly corresponds to TRBD1 (8 bases). Trimming pared 3 bases from V and 4 bases from J, leaving 13 bases between. The CDR3 has 15 amino acids. Germline CDR1 reads SGDLS; CDR2 reads YYNGEE. The CDR3 DNA reads as TGTGCCAGCAGCGGAACAGGGGGGGCCACCGGGGAGCTGTTTTTT. Translated, it gives CASSGTGGATGELFF.

This clone came up a few times. The chain recombines TRBV9 with TRBJ1-1; D perhaps matches TRBD1 (6 bases). Looked up from germline, CDR1 is SGDLS and CDR2 is YYNGEE. The CDR3 runs 15 residues. Trimming stripped 0 bases from V and 3 bases from J, with 12 bases between. CDR3 amino acids: CASSVVVGGDTEAFF. The CDR3 nucleotides read TGTGCCAGCAGCGTAGTTGTAGGGGGGGACACTGAAGCTTTCTTT.

The rearrangement joins TRBV5-1 to TRBJ2-1; 8 bases are a match to TRBD2. V lost 4 bases to trimming and J lost 6 bases; unmatched junction nucleotides: 12. Germline loops: CDR1 SGHRS, CDR2 YFSETQ. The CDR3 extends over 16 amino acids. CDR3 protein: CASSQIGLAGSNEQFF. DNA of the CDR3: TGCGCCAGCAGCCAAATTGGGCTAGCGGGTTCCAATGAGCAGTTCTTC.